This passage covers 2 T cell receptor beta chains from one sample sequenced in a study of identical twins. TCRdb used MiXCR to reprocess the 5' RACE reads, holding one entry per CDR3 protein. The sample holds 1.5 million to 2 million distinct CDR3 sequences, around 29% seen once. Sequenced: cord blood. The receptor source for this set is a newborn girl in good health.

The table lists this clonotype with a few counts. The V and J genes are TRBV6-2 or TRBV6-3 and TRBJ1-1, with D possibly TRBD1 on 6 matching bases. The CDR3 runs 13 residues. Trimming shortened V by 2 bases and J by 5 bases, and 9 bases separated the two germline ends. Germline V gene data show CDR1 as MNHEY and CDR2 as SVGEGT. CDR3 protein: CASSYRGQTEAFF. The CDR3, as DNA: TGTGCCAGCAGTTACCGCGGACAGACTGAAGCTTTCTTT.

This clonotype appeared a single time. This chain links TRBV16 with TRBJ1-1, with D tentatively TRBD1 (6 bases). This CDR3 is built from 14 residues. Germline V gives CDR1 KGHSY, CDR2 FQNENV. The V gene lost 9 bases and the J gene lost 5 bases, with 19 bases spanning the gap. Written as DNA, the CDR3 is TGTGCCAGACCGGGGACACCCGGGGGGACTGAAGCTTTCTTT. Its translation: CARPGTPGGTEAFF. Filled out from reference TRBV16 and TRBJ1-1, the complete variable domain reads GEEVAQTPKHLVRGEGQKAKLYCAPIKGHSYVFWYQQVLKNEFKFLISFQNENVFDETGMPKERFSAKCLPNSPCSLEIQATKLEDSAVYFCARPGTPGGTEAFFGQGTRLTVV.